These 28 T cell receptor beta chains share one sample of origin, sequenced in a study of T cell clonality in common variable immunodeficiency. Here immunoSEQ multiplex PCR was the method, and the copy in TCRdb shows in-frame clones only, minus some. Altogether about 64,000 clones were found in the sample, and no singletons occur. Material: peripheral blood mononuclear cells. These receptors were collected from a person aged 18 to 70 in good health.

This clone was recorded many times. The read gets to within 3 residues of the CDR3 end, and the germline J gene fills in the rest. Additional DNA sequences in this sample encode the identical CDR3. The chain couples TRBV5-1 to TRBJ2-2; TRBD1 matches at 7 bases. V was clipped by 0 bases and J by 6 bases; unmatched bases: 2. The V gene's germline CDR1 is SGHRS and CDR2 YFSETQ. The CDR3 runs 14 residues. CDR3 bases read: TGCGCCAGCAGCTTGGGTCAGGGGGCCGGGGAG. Encoded protein: CASSLGQGAGE. The whole CDR3 is CASSLGQGAGELFF.

This clone was recorded at least ten times. The CDR3 end is not reached by the read, which stops 3 residues before it; the germline J gene fills it in. The genes are TRBV7-8 and TRBJ2-5, with 8 bases identical to TRBD2. V trimming: 3 bases; J trimming: 0 bases; junction bases outside the gene matches: 9. CDR1 and CDR2 from the germline V gene are SGHVS and FQNEAQ. The CDR3 is 17 amino acids. The chain's CDR3 is CASSFSGVGLYQETQYF. The covered CDR3 bases are TGTGCCAGCAGCTTTAGCGGGGTGGGGTTGTACCAAGAGACC.

This clone was observed many times. The sequenced fragment ends 3 residues before the CDR3 boundary, so the rest is inferred from the germline J gene. The gene calls are TRBV10-3 and TRBJ2-1, with D perhaps matching TRBD2 (5 bases). V lost 7 bases and J 1 base, leaving 11 bases between the germline ends. Germline V CDR1 and CDR2: ENHRY, SYGVKD. There are 14 residues in the CDR3. CDR3 sequence reads: CAIISAASYNEQFF. The sequenced part of the CDR3 DNA is TGTGCCATCATATCAGCGGCGTCCTACAATGAG.

This clone was counted at least ten times. The missing CDR3 end, 3 residues past where the read stops, is filled in from the germline J gene. The chain is built from TRBV19 and TRBJ2-3; D is uncertain. The V end was cut by 4 bases, the J end by 4 bases, with 6 bases between. The CDR3 is made up of 12 amino acids. The germline V gene encodes CDR1 LNHDA and CDR2 SQIVND (reference sequence). Incomplete CDR3 DNA: TGTGCCAGTAGTAGCGGCCCAGATACG. Translated, it gives CASSSGPDT. The CDR3 in its entirety is CASSSGPDTQYF.

This clone has ten or more counts. The CDR3 end is not reached by the read, which stops 3 residues before it; the germline J gene fills it in. V gene TRBV6-2 or TRBV6-3 combines with J gene TRBJ2-7; D might be TRBD2 (5 bases). V was clipped by 6 bases and J by 6 bases, with 21 bases between them. CDR1 is MNHEY and CDR2 is SVGEGT in the germline V gene. This CDR3 has 15 amino acids. The CDR3: CASSPTTTQWSEQYF. The CDR3 bases that were read are TGTGCCAGCAGCCCGACTACCACCCAGTGGAGCGAG.

This clone was recorded at least ten times. Coverage ceases 3 residues before the CDR3 finishes, and the germline J gene fills in the end. V usage is TRBV7-3 and J usage is TRBJ2-1; TRBD2 agrees at 14 bases. The trim removed 4 bases at V and 4 bases at J, leaving 9 bases unmatched. This CDR3 is built from 18 residues. Germline CDR1 reads SGHTA; CDR2 reads FQGTGA. The DNA read from the CDR3 is TGTGCCAGCAGCTCCCACCAGGGACTAGCGGGAGAATACAATGAG. It specifies CASSSHQGLAGEYNE. The complete CDR3 sequence is CASSSHQGLAGEYNEQFF.

This clone was seen a handful of times. The CDR3 is cut off 3 residues early in the read; its end comes from the germline J gene. The chain combines TRBV19 with TRBJ2-7, with TRBD2 identical over 12 bases. Trimming at V came to 4 bases and at J to 2 bases, leaving 12 bases not matched to a gene. CDR3 size: 18 residues. Germline V lookup: CDR1 LNHDA, CDR2 SQIVND (reference sequence). CDR3 DNA (partial): TGTGCCAGTAGTAGAGGGCCTAGCGGGAGGGCCGTAACCTACGAG. The encoded protein is CASSRGPSGRAVTYE. The whole CDR3 protein reads CASSRGPSGRAVTYEQYF.

This clone was seen repeatedly, ten times or more. Read data end 3 residues before the CDR3 end; the end is taken from the germline J gene. The rearrangement links TRBV2 to TRBJ2-3; D remains ambiguous. V gave up 5 bases and J gave up 4 bases, with 10 bases separating them. This CDR3 has 13 residues. CDR1 is SNHLY and CDR2 is FYNNEI in the germline V gene. The chain's CDR3 is CASSPPGSDTQYF. The CDR3 DNA, read in part, is TGTGCCAGCAGTCCCCCCGGGTCAGATACG. Using reference TRBV2 and TRBJ2-3 for the parts outside the CDR3, the full variable domain is EPEVTQTPSHQVTQMGQEVILRCVPISNHLYFYWYRQILGQKVEFLVSFYNNEISEKSEIFDDQFSVERPDGSNFTLKIRSTKLEDSAMYFCASSPPGSDTQYFGPGTRLTVL.

This clone was counted ten times or more. Coverage ceases 3 residues before the CDR3 finishes, and the germline J gene fills in the end. The V and J genes are TRBV5-1 and TRBJ2-1; TRBD2 matches 11 bases. This CDR3 spans 15 amino acids. Trimming removed 4 bases from V and 5 bases from J; junction bases left unmatched: 5. CDR1 and CDR2 from the germline V gene are SGHRS and YFSETQ. CDR3 residues: CASSQLAGAHNEQFF. The DNA read from the CDR3 is TGCGCCAGCAGCCAACTAGCGGGGGCCCACAATGAG.

There are many counts of this clone. The read terminates 3 residues before the CDR3 end, so the remaining end is supplied by the germline J gene. The chain recombines TRBV2 with TRBJ1-4; 7 positions agree with TRBD1. CDR3 size: 16 residues. V gave up 0 bases and J gave up 10 bases; unmatched junction bases: 11. The germline gives CDR1 SNHLY, CDR2 FYNNEI. CDR3 sequence: CASSEALREGAGKLFF. The CDR3 bases that were read are TGTGCCAGCAGTGAAGCGCTTCGGGAGGGGGCGGGAAAA.

This clone appeared many times. Read sequence stops 3 residues before the CDR3 end, and the germline J gene provides the missing end. The J gene is TRBJ1-1, the V gene TRBV5-1; TRBD1 might be the D (6 bases). Germline lookup yields CDR1 SGHRS and CDR2 YFSETQ. V lost 0 bases, J lost 4 bases, and 16 bases lay in between. This CDR3 region has 16 residues. The CDR3 loop is CASSLGEGGLSTEAFF. The CDR3 DNA, read in part, is TGCGCCAGCAGCTTGGGTGAAGGGGGTTTGAGCACTGAA.

This clone was seen at least ten times. The read ends 3 residues early relative to the CDR3; the germline J gene fills the gap. V and J are TRBV5-6 and TRBJ2-7, with D hard to call. Trimming cost V 4 bases and J 3 bases, with 8 bases left between them. Germline CDR1 SGHDT, CDR2 YYEEEE. The CDR3 covers 12 residues. The CDR3 bases that were read are TGTGCCAGCAGCATAGGGCTCTACGAG. Protein: CASSIGLYE. The whole CDR3 reads CASSIGLYEQYF.

This clone was recorded many times. The read halts 3 residues ahead of the CDR3 end, with the missing end drawn from the germline J gene. The chain has TRBV11-3 and TRBJ1-3, with D tentatively TRBD1 (5 bases). V was trimmed by 1 base and J by 4 bases, leaving 11 bases between them. This CDR3 has 15 residues. Per germline, CDR1 SGHNT and CDR2 YENEEA. CDR3 bases read: TGTGCCAGCAGCTTAGCGCCAGGGTTCGGAAACACC. Its protein product is CASSLAPGFGNT. From start to end, the CDR3 is CASSLAPGFGNTIYF. The variable domain in full, completed from reference TRBV11-3 and TRBJ1-3, reads EAGVVQSPRYKIIEKKQPVAFWCNPISGHNTLYWYLQNLGQGPELLIRYENEEAVDDSQLPKDRFSAERLKGVDSTLKIQPAELGDSAVYLCASSLAPGFGNTIYFGEGSWLTVV.

This clone was seen repeatedly, ten times or more. Sequencing ends 3 residues short of the CDR3 end; the germline J gene provides the rest. The chain combines TRBV28 with TRBJ2-2; tentatively, D is TRBD1 or TRBD2 (6 bases each). The V gene's germline CDR1 is MDHEN and CDR2 SYDVKM. The CDR3 is made up of 17 amino acids. V was clipped by 7 bases and J by 4 bases, with 22 bases between them. Partial CDR3 DNA: TGTGCCAGCAAGAGCGGAGGGAACAGGGTGGGCACCGGGGAG. Translation gives CASKSGGNRVGTGE. In full, the CDR3 reads CASKSGGNRVGTGELFF.

This clone was recorded many times. The read halts 3 residues ahead of the CDR3 end, with the missing end drawn from the germline J gene. The rearrangement joins TRBV29-1 to TRBJ2-7; a weak D match, TRBD2 (6 bases). Trimming stripped 7 bases from V and 1 base from J, with 11 bases between. Germline V gene lookup returns CDR1 SQVTM and CDR2 ANQGSEA. This CDR3 is built from 12 residues. Incomplete CDR3 DNA: TGCAGCGCGGGGGACCTTTCCTACGAG. Translated, it gives CSAGDLSYE. The entire CDR3 protein is CSAGDLSYEQYF.

This clone showed up many times. The CDR3 is cut off 3 residues early in the read; its end comes from the germline J gene. The chain employs TRBV29-1 and TRBJ2-1; 8 nucleotides agree with TRBD2. The CDR3 has 12 residues. The junction had 4 bases not matched to a gene; V was cut back by 7 bases and J by 5 bases. Looked up from germline, CDR1 is SQVTM and CDR2 is ANQGSEA. The sequenced part of the CDR3 DNA is TGCAGCGGAAAGGGACTAGACAATGAG. Amino acids: CSGKGLDNE. The whole CDR3 protein reads CSGKGLDNEQFF.

This clone was seen repeatedly, ten times or more. The CDR3 end lies 3 residues beyond the end of the read and is filled in from the germline J gene. The chain carries TRBV30 and TRBJ1-6, with 9 nucleotides matching TRBD1. The junction had 5 bases not matched to a gene; V was cut back by 3 bases and J by 11 bases. CDR3 length: 13 residues. In germline, CDR1 is GTSNPN, CDR2 SVGIG (reference sequence). The CDR3 region is CAWRDRGSTPLHF. Incomplete CDR3 DNA: TGTGCCTGGAGGGACAGGGGATCAACACCC.

This clone was recorded many times. The read ends 3 residues before the CDR3 terminus; that terminus is restored from the germline J gene. The V call is TRBV6-2 or TRBV6-3, the J call TRBJ1-1; 7 bases align to TRBD1. The CDR3 consists of 12 residues. Germline assignment: CDR1 MNHEY and CDR2 SVGEGT. V lost 7 bases to trimming and J lost 3 bases; unmatched junction nucleotides: 2. CDR3: CASTDRDTEAFF. CDR3 DNA (partial): TGTGCCAGCACAGACAGGGACACTGAA.

This clone occurred many times. Sequencing ends 3 residues short of the CDR3 end; the germline J gene provides the rest. The V gene is TRBV20-1, the J gene TRBJ2-3, with 10 bases that match TRBD1. The trim removed 1 base at V and 2 bases at J, leaving 3 bases unmatched. The CDR3 covers 15 residues. Germline-derived CDR1 and CDR2 are DFQATT and SNEGSKA (reference sequence). CDR3 in amino acids: CSARGQGALTDTQYF. The sequenced part of the CDR3 DNA is TGCAGTGCTAGAGGACAGGGGGCTCTCACAGATACG.

This clone was detected ten times or more. The read falls 3 residues short of the CDR3 end, and the missing part is taken from the germline J gene. J is TRBJ1-6 and V is TRBV7-2, with a weak D call TRBD1 (6 bases). The CDR3 runs to 15 residues. Per the germline V gene, CDR1 is SGHTA and CDR2 is FQGNSA. Trimming removed 5 bases at V and 6 bases at J, with 14 bases between. Incomplete CDR3 DNA: TGTGCCAGCAGCCTTACAGGGTTCGGTAATTCACCC. It yields the protein CASSLTGFGNSP. The full CDR3 reads CASSLTGFGNSPLHF. The whole variable domain, filled in from reference TRBV7-2 and TRBJ1-6, reads GAGVSQSPSNKVTEKGKDVELRCDPISGHTALYWYRQSLGQGLEFLIYFQGNSAPDKSGLPSDRFSAERTGGSVSTLTIQRTQQEDSAVYLCASSLTGFGNSPLHFGNGTRLTVT.

In regard to this clone: The read finishes 3 residues shy of the CDR3 end, and the germline J gene is used to complete it. The V call is TRBV6-1, the J call TRBJ1-3, with D hard to call. CDR1 and CDR2 (germline): MNHNS, SASEGT. The CDR3 loop spans 13 amino acids. The V gene lost 0 bases and the J gene lost 8 bases, with 8 bases spanning the gap. The CDR3 loop is CASSEAPGDTIYF. Partial CDR3 DNA: TGTGCCAGCAGTGAAGCGCCAGGAGACACC.

This clone appeared many times. The read halts 3 residues ahead of the CDR3 end, with the missing end drawn from the germline J gene. The genes are TRBV7-2 and TRBJ1-2; 10 bases map to TRBD1. This CDR3 region has 13 residues. Per the germline V gene, CDR1 is SGHTA and CDR2 is FQGNSA. The CDR3 DNA, read in part, is TGTGCCAGCAGCCGGGACAGGGGAAGCGGC. Translation gives CASSRDRGSG. The whole CDR3 protein is CASSRDRGSGYTF.

At least ten counts were recorded for this clone. The read halts 3 residues ahead of the CDR3 end, with the missing end drawn from the germline J gene. The chain carries TRBV19 and TRBJ2-2, with D tentatively TRBD2 (5 bases). Germline V CDR1 and CDR2: LNHDA, SQIVND (reference sequence). This CDR3 spans 15 amino acids. V lost 1 base and J 0 bases, leaving 6 bases between the germline ends. Here the CDR3 reads CASSIGGPNTGELFF. The covered CDR3 bases are TGTGCCAGTAGTATAGGCGGGCCGAACACCGGGGAG.

This clone was observed at least ten times. The sequenced fragment ends 3 residues before the CDR3 boundary, so the rest is inferred from the germline J gene. The chain joins TRBV7-9 to TRBJ1-2, with D possibly matching TRBD1 (5 bases). This CDR3 is 13 amino acids long. From germline, CDR1 is SEHNR and CDR2 FQNEAQ (reference sequence). With 1 base removed from V and 7 bases from J, the gap between germline ends came to 10 bases. The CDR3 sequence: CASSLGGTPGYTF. The part of the CDR3 DNA that was read is TGTGCCAGCAGCTTAGGAGGGACTCCTGGC.

The sample holds many counts of this clone. Read coverage stops 3 residues before the CDR3 terminus; the germline J gene supplies the remainder. V is TRBV20-1 and J is TRBJ2-3; the match to TRBD2 covers 11 bases. V lost 0 bases to trimming and J lost 1 base; unmatched junction nucleotides: 6. This CDR3 comprises 17 residues. CDR1 and CDR2 from the germline V gene are DFQATT and SNEGSKA (reference sequence). The CDR3: CSAREPLTSGGTDTQYF. CDR3 DNA (partial): TGCAGTGCTAGAGAACCTCTGACTAGCGGGGGCACAGATACG.

This clone showed up just a few times. CDR3 in amino acids: CASSIDTGDSGNTIYF. The CDR3 DNA, read in part, is TGTGCCAGTAGTATAGATACAGGAGACTCTGGAAACACC. The rearrangement joins TRBV19 to TRBJ1-3; TRBD1 is a possible D gene (5 bases). The read is 3 residues too short to cover the CDR3 end, so that end is filled in from the germline J gene. Trimming took 0 bases from V and 0 from J, leaving 9 bases between them. The CDR3 totals 16 residues. Germline V gene lookup returns CDR1 LNHDA and CDR2 SQIVND (reference sequence).

This clone came up many times. The CDR3 bases that were read are TGTGCCAGCAGCAAGTCCGACAGCCATCCCTACGAG. Its protein is CASSKSDSHPYE. The whole CDR3 reads CASSKSDSHPYEQYF. V and J are TRBV12-3 or TRBV12-4 and TRBJ2-7; possibly TRBD1 for D (5 bases). The read falls 3 residues short of the CDR3 end, and the missing part is taken from the germline J gene. The germline V and J ends were trimmed by 6 bases and 2 bases, with 17 bases remaining between them. The CDR3 loop spans 15 amino acids.

This clone has at least ten counts. The read is 3 residues too short to cover the CDR3 end, so that end is filled in from the germline J gene. V usage is TRBV7-9 and J usage is TRBJ1-1; 8 positions agree with TRBD1. Germline loops: CDR1 SEHNR, CDR2 FQNEAQ (reference sequence). CDR3 size: 15 residues. Trimming took 1 base from V and 6 from J; bases not matched to a gene: 7. CDR3: CASSLETGAFPEAFF. The sequenced CDR3 bases are TGTGCCAGCAGCTTAGAGACAGGGGCCTTCCCTGAA.